This TCR beta chain comes out of a study of metastatic and nonmetastatic thyroid tumors (dated by TCRdb to about 2020). Regarding the research as a whole: Repertoires from peripheral blood and from tumor or nodule tissue samples of malignant and benign thyroid patients were compared.

The method behind the library was PCR. Sequencing was carried out with an Illumina HiSeq 4000. The TCR beta-chain CDR3 region of each patient was profiled by high-throughput sequencing. On the authors' methods: Drawing on CDR3 differences between clinicopathological groups, the researchers built a classifier meant to tell apart patients with distant-metastatic papillary thyroid cancer. The Shannon index was used to measure repertoire diversity, and the Morisita-Horn index was used to measure how similar tumor and blood repertoires were. Clones were called with MiXCR by TCRdb after fastp trimmed the public reads at Q25, and only in-frame beta chains were retained. It is TCRdb's table, rather than the study itself, that gives the V and J calls and clone size. In this sample the table shows more than 25,000 clones, 10% to 12% of which occur a single time. Jointly, the top ten make up approximately 16% of the sample.

What the study reported, not specific to this receptor: TCR beta diversity was reported as significantly higher in malignant tumors than in benign nodules, in both blood and tumor samples.

No treatment had been received by any patient before thyroid surgery. Patient clinical samples collected from the early 2010s to the late 2010s were retrospectively analysed using T-cell receptor beta sequencing. This clone came up many times. What this receptor recognizes is not known. The sample holds no much larger clone one base away, and base qualities are not on file. The identical CDR3 is also encoded by other nucleotide sequences in the sample. The sequence was collected from a female donor with papillary thyroid cancer or a benign thyroid nodule (not recorded which). Some clones in this sample may be carry-over from other donors' samples. Sequenced input: blood.

The CDR3 in this case is CASSLGDRAYNEQFF. The DNA sequence is given as TGTGCCAGCAGCTTGGGGGACAGAGCCTACAATGAGCAGTTCTTC. The rearrangement combines TRBV5-6 with TRBJ2-1, and 7 junctional nucleotides match TRBD1. The V end gives up 0 bases and the J end 2 bases, leaving 2 bases in the junction not matched to a gene. The CDR3 has 15 amino acids, counting the end cysteine and phenylalanine. The CDR3 DNA has 45 bases and is translated from base 1. For CDR1 and CDR2, the germline V gene lists SGHDT and YYEEEE.